The T cell receptor beta chain under discussion was sequenced for a study of cytomegalovirus exposure and HLA in healthy donors (dated by TCRdb to about 2017). For the wider study: In an earlier analysis of 587 of the donors, roughly 300 Gb of sequence data and 117 million unique TCR beta sequences from about 179 million T cells were reported. Roughly 300 gigabases of sequencing data and 70 million to 95 million unique TCR sequences made up an early release that covered several hundred HLA-typed donors. Among the approximately 400 genotyped donors, about 83% belonged to the genetic ancestry cluster associated with self-reported Caucasian donors. The aim of the study was to test whether cataloging public T cell receptors could identify signatures of past pathogen exposure. Using immunosequencing, the study profiled T cell repertoires from 550 to 750 subjects and related those repertoires to cytomegalovirus serostatus. Besides the first cohort of more than 650 subjects, a separate validation cohort made up of some 110 different subjects was used. To predict cytomegalovirus infection status, the study combined high-throughput TCR immunosequencing, statistical association of individual TCRs with disease status, and machine learning. A later analysis re-analyzed previously published TCR beta repertoires from 550 to 700 donors and added high-resolution HLA genotyping to study TCR occurrence patterns. Rather than drawing on any new phenotypic data, the later analysis identified candidate immune exposures from TCR beta sequences and the way those sequences occurred across donors. An earlier analysis of approximately 640 of the donors applied high-throughput TCR beta sequencing to assess whether each TCR beta V gene segment acted as functional or pseudogenic. Donor age, sex, ethnicity and CMV serostatus were collected together with the repertoire data. A later genetic analysis took genome-wide SNP genotypes for 398 of the 666 donors and used that subset as a discovery cohort. All discovery cohort repertoires had been generated on a single sequencing platform. Both class I and class II loci were covered by HLA typing, at four-digit resolution. The number of typed donors differed by locus: about 629-640 for A, B, C, DRB1 and DQB1; some 500 for DQA1; about 600 for DPA1; and roughly 450 for DPB1. Because of strong linkage in the cohort, a handful of DR-DQ haplotypes were treated as single units for association and clustering. Among roughly 400 genotyped donors of the cohort, an average of approximately 200,000 unique TCR beta nucleotide sequences was sequenced per donor, of which 15% to 20% were non-productive.

Overall study results and their limits: The authors suggested that the approach could potentially be extended to other disease states and immunological phenotypes. In an earlier analysis of around 600 of the donors, most TCR beta V segments were observed in productive rearrangements about 87% or about 30% of the time, broadly matching IMGT annotations. A few of the identified cytomegalovirus-associated TCR beta chains were confirmed in vitro to be specific for cytomegalovirus antigens. The classifier was reported to diagnose cytomegalovirus status with high specificity and sensitivity in both the original cohort and the validation cohort. A later analysis found that most CMV-associated TCR beta chains appeared HLA-restricted, with HLA associations seemingly driven largely by CMV exposure. An association between a missense DCLRE1C variant and V-gene and J-gene trimming of TCR beta chains was found in a later genetic analysis and replicated in an independent cohort. According to a later genetic analysis, donors in an Asian-associated ancestry cluster had fewer N-insertions in productive TCRs than the approximately 700-donor mean. Sequencing depth was assumed to be roughly uniform across donors in the presence/absence analyses, though that assumption may not hold. CMV serostatus was the only immune exposure information available for the cohort. Most TCR sequences were seen in very few donors, while some public TCRs were found in many individuals. At a false discovery rate of 0.05, a later analysis linked under 20,000 TCR beta sequences to specific HLA alleles. A further reported finding was that TCR beta sequences accurately predicted the HLA-A and HLA-B alleles for most subjects in the first cohort. Several of the top co-occurrence clusters appeared to be linked to parvovirus B19, influenza, CMV and Epstein-Barr virus, according to a later analysis. This cohort had only TCR beta chains sequenced, and the lack of alpha or paired-chain data limited which features could be detected. HLA typing was unavailable for some donors at each locus, so association tests used only the typed subset. A later analysis found that HLA-associated TCR beta chains were more clonally expanded and had lower generation probabilities than equally common non-associated chains. The sequencing pipeline was judged likely to have produced a cluster of highly shared sequence variants as a technical artifact. Linkage disequilibrium might explain the correlated functional status among segregating V segments, but an unknown experimental factor could not be ruled out. Some IMGT-functional V segments, including TRBV6-2 and TRBV6-3, could not be distinguished by the 87-base-pair reads and were therefore excluded. In a later analysis, TCR association rates were found to vary across HLA loci, with the most associated TCRs seen for DRB1 alleles and the fewest for HLA-C alleles. Assigning TCR associations to individual alleles was difficult when HLA alleles, especially DR and DQ, strongly co-occurred. Because counts were too low, some 17 rarely observed V segments, including chromosome 9 orphons, were left out of the earlier analysis of 587 of the donors. The study listed approximately 150 TCR beta chains as associated with cytomegalovirus.

Notes on this clone: There is no known antigen for this receptor. No base qualities exist here, and no much larger clone lies one base off it.

Receptors were amplified or captured by the immunoSEQ multiplex PCR assay. A mixture of 60 forward primers for TCR Vbeta segments and 13 reverse primers for TCR Jbeta segments was used in the multiplex PCR. The CDR3 region of rearranged TCR beta genes was amplified from genomic DNA with a multiplex PCR assay. On the Illumina HiSeq System, the amplified TCR beta libraries were sequenced as 87-base-pair reads. The authors' pipeline ran thus. Across the 640 or so repertoires, a later analysis counted 60 million to 90 million unique TCR beta chains, some 11 million of which were shared by at least two donors. Raw reads were error-corrected and collapsed into unique sequences by a nearest-neighbor algorithm in which closely related sequences were merged to remove PCR and sequencing errors. Alignment of CDR3 sequences to IMGT reference sequences was used to assign V, D and J gene segments. For a sequence to be retained, a match of at least six nucleotides to both a V gene segment and a J gene segment was required. A rearrangement was called productive if the CDR3 had no stop codons and remained in frame with V and J, and every other rearrangement was called non-productive. CDR3 was defined by IMGT convention, running from the second conserved V-encoded cysteine to the conserved J-encoded phenylalanine. Sequences without an unambiguous match to a single V gene segment were excluded from the earlier analysis of about 600 of the donors. An earlier analysis of a few hundred of the donors classified V segments as functional when productive rearrangements were above 56.7% and as segregating when the standard deviation between donors was above 5%. A statistical classification framework was built to diagnose cytomegalovirus status from the catalog of TCR beta chain sequences. V and J gene assignment, in a later analysis, came from comparing TCR nucleotide sequences with IMGT/GENE-DB human TR gene sequences. A later analysis assigned CDR3 sequences and most-parsimonious VDJ recombination scenarios with the TCRdist pipeline. In a later analysis, each TCR beta chain was defined by its CDR3 amino acid sequence together with its V-gene family, and reads lacking a unique V-gene family were excluded. A later analysis removed 500 to 600 highly shared, low-generation-probability nucleotide sequences to deal with suspected cross-contamination and a sequencing artifact. In a later analysis, a clonal expansion index was calculated for each public chain from normalized within-repertoire ranks of inferred template counts. Generation probabilities in a later analysis came from a VDJ recombination model fitted to out-of-frame rearrangements, and those results were checked against IGoR. A later analysis scored TCR-TCR, TCR-HLA and TCR-CMV co-occurrence with hypergeometric tests, applying a repertoire-size bias correction to TCR pairs. False discovery rates were estimated in a later analysis by permuting HLA or CMV assignments 20 times. In a later analysis, co-occurring TCRs were grouped with DBSCAN, and TCRdist sequence similarity was added when clustering was performed within HLA-allele-positive subsets. Repertoires with fewer than 30,000 or more than 120,000 public chains were left out of co-occurrence clustering, as were about 5 repertoires with anomalous nucleotide sharing. The table was pulled from immuneACCESS by TCRdb, which kept in-frame rearrangements only. Such tables lose some clones; where checked, under half of the loss comes from unresolved V genes, and the rest has no known cause. V, J and clone size are taken as reported in that table, and D and trimming were inferred from the DNA itself. The sample contains about 180,000 clones, 70% to 75% of them found a single time. Clones ranked in the top ten supply roughly 3% of the sample.

The CDR3 numbers 14 residues from cysteine through phenylalanine. Just the 42-base CDR3 DNA is kept, in frame starting at base 1. The junction shows trimming of 6 bases on V and 5 bases on J, and the gene matches do not reach 9 bases of it. Reading the germline V gene gives CDR1 MDHEN and CDR2 SYDVKM. In total, over 600 healthy bone marrow donors made up the cohort. At the time of sampling, every cohort member was nominally healthy, though immune exposures that went unrecorded were likely present. The donor tested CMV seronegative and was one of the 352 seronegative cohort members. A peripheral blood sample was collected from each donor, and TCR beta sequencing was performed on peripheral blood mononuclear cells. The Qiagen DNeasy Blood Extraction Kit was used to extract genomic DNA from the blood cell samples.

The receptor chain draws on TRBV28 and TRBJ2-7; 8 nucleotides in the junction match TRBD1. The sequenced sample consisted of PBMCs. This receptor was identified in a male donor in good health and CMV-seronegative. CDR3 sequence: CASRSGQGSNEQYF. The base sequence is TGTGCCAGCAGGAGCGGACAGGGCTCGAACGAGCAGTACTTC. Where the CDR3 stops, the reference TRBV28 and TRBJ2-7 genes take over; the full variable domain is DVKVTQSSRYLVKRTGEKVFLECVQDMDHENMFWYRQDPGLGLRLIYFSYDVKMKEKGDIPEGYSVSREKKERFSLILESASTNQTSMYLCASRSGQGSNEQYFGPGTRLTVT.